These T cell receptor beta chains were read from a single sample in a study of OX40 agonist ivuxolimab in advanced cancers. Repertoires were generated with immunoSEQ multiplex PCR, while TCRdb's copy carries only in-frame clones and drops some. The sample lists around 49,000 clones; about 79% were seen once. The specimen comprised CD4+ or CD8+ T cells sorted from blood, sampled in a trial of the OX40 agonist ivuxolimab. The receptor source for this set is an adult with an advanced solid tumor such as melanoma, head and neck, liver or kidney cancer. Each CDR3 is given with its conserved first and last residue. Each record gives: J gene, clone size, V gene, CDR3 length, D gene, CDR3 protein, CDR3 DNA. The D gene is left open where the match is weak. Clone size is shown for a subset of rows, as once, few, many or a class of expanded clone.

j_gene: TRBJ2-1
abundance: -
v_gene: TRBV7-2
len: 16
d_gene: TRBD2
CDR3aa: CASSLGRAGDYNEQFF
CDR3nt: TGTGCCAGCAGCTTAGGTCGGGCGGGGGACTACAATGAGCAGTTCTTC

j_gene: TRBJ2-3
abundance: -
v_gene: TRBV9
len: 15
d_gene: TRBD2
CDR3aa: CASSGTSVRGDTQYF
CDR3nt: TGTGCCAGCAGCGGTACTAGCGTAAGGGGAGATACGCAGTATTTT

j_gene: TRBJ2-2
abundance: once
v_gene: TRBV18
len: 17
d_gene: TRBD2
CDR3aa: CASSPDTSGVNTGELFF
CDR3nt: TGTGCCAGCTCACCAGATACTAGCGGAGTGAACACCGGGGAGCTGTTTTTT

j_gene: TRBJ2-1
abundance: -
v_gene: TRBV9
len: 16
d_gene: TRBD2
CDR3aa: CASSVVGTSGSYEQFF
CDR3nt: TGTGCCAGCAGCGTAGTGGGGACTAGCGGGAGTTATGAGCAGTTCTTC

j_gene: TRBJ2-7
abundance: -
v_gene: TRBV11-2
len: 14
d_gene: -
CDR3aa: CASSPLDASYEQYF
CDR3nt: TGTGCCAGCAGCCCCCTAGATGCGAGCTACGAGCAGTACTTC

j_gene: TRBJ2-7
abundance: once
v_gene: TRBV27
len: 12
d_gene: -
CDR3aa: CASSLTGYEQYF
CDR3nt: TGTGCCAGCAGTTTAACCGGCTACGAGCAGTACTTC

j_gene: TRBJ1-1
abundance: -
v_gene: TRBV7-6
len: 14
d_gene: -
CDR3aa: CASSLSLLNTEAFF
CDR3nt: TGTGCCAGCAGCTTATCGCTACTGAACACTGAAGCTTTCTTT

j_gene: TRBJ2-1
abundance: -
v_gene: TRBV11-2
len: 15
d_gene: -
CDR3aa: CASSSPRGSGHEQFF
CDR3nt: TGTGCCAGCAGCTCCCCTAGGGGGAGTGGGCATGAGCAGTTCTTC

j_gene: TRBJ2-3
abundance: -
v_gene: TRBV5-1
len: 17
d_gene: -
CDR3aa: CASSLSELGASTDTQYF
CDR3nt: TGCGCCAGCAGCTTGTCCGAGCTAGGGGCTAGCACAGATACGCAGTATTTT

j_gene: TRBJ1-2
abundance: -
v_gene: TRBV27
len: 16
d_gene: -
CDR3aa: CASSPSGAFTIYGYTF
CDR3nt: TGTGCCAGCAGTCCGTCGGGGGCCTTTACGATCTATGGCTACACCTTC

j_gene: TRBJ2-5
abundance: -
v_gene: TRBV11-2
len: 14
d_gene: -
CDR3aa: CASSPAHTRETQYF
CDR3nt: TGTGCCAGCAGCCCCGCCCATACCCGGGAGACCCAGTACTTC

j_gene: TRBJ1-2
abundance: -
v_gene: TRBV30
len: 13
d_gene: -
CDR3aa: CACSGQRNYGYTF
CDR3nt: TGTGCCTGTTCAGGACAGAGAAACTATGGCTACACCTTC

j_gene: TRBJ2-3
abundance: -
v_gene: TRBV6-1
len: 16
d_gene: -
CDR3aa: CASSGEGRGSLDTQYF
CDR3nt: TGTGCCAGCAGTGGGGAAGGTCGGGGGAGTTTGGATACGCAGTATTTT

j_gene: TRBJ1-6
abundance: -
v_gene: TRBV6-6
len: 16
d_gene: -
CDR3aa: CASLPSAWSYNSPLHF
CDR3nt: TGTGCCAGCCTACCCTCGGCATGGTCCTATAATTCACCCCTCCACTTT

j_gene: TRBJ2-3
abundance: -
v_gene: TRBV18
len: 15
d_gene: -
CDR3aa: CASSPNVGGTDTQYF
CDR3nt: TGTGCCAGCTCACCGAATGTAGGGGGGACAGATACGCAGTATTTT

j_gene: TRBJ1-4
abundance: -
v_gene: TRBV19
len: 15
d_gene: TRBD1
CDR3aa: CASRRDRRPNEKLFF
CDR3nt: TGTGCCAGTAGGCGGGACAGAAGACCAAATGAAAAACTGTTTTTT

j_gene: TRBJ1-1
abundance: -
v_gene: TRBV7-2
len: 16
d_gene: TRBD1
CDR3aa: CASSLAGLDRATEAFF
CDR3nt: TGTGCCAGCAGCTTGGCGGGACTGGACAGGGCCACTGAAGCTTTCTTT

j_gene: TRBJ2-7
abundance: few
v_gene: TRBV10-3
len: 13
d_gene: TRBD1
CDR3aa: CAISGTQGAEQYF
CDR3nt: TGTGCCATCAGTGGGACCCAGGGGGCCGAGCAGTACTTC

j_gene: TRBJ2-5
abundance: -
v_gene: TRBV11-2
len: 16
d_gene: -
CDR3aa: CASSFRFLSREGTQYF
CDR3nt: TGTGCCAGCAGCTTTAGGTTTCTGAGCAGGGAAGGGACCCAGTACTTC

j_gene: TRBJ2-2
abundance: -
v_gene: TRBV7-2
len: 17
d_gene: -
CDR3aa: CASSLDSRQGLTGELFF
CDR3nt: TGTGCCAGCAGCTTAGATTCGCGGCAGGGATTAACCGGGGAGCTGTTTTTT

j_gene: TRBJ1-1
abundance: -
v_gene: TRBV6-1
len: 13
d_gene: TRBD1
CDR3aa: CASSQGAETEAFF
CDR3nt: TGTGCCAGCAGTCAGGGGGCGGAAACTGAAGCTTTCTTT

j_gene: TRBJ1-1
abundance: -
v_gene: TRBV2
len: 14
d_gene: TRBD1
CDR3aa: CASSAQGANTEAFF
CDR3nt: TGTGCCAGCAGTGCCCAGGGGGCCAACACTGAAGCTTTCTTT

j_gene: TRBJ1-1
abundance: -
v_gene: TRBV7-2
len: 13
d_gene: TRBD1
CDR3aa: CASSLARDSEAFF
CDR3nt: TGTGCCAGCAGCTTAGCCCGGGACAGTGAAGCTTTCTTT

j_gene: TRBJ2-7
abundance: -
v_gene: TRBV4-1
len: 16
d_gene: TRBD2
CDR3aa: CASSQDRLAGGREQYF
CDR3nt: TGCGCCAGCAGCCAAGATCGACTAGCGGGAGGAAGGGAGCAGTACTTC

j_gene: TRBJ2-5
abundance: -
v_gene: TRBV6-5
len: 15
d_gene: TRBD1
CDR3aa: CASSPGQAIQETQYF
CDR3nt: TGTGCCAGCAGCCCCGGACAGGCTATCCAAGAGACCCAGTACTTC

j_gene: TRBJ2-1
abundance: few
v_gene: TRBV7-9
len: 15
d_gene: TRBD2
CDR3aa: CASSLILGSGSEQFF
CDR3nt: TGTGCCAGCAGCCTAATATTGGGTAGCGGGAGTGAGCAGTTCTTC

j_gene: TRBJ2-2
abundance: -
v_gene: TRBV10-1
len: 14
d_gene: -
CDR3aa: CASSENPGTGELFF
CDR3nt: TGCGCCAGCAGTGAAAACCCCGGGACCGGGGAGCTGTTTTTT

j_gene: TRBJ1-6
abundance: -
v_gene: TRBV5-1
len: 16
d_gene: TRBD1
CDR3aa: CASSIGRDRGNSPLHF
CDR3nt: TGCGCCAGCAGCATCGGCCGGGACAGGGGCAATTCACCCCTCCACTTT

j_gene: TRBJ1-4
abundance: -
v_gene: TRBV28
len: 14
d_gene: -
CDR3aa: CASSPAATNEKLFF
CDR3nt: TGTGCCAGCAGTCCAGCAGCAACTAATGAAAAACTGTTTTTT

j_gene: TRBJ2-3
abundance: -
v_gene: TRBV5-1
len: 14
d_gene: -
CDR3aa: CASRRADYTDTQYF
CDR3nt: TGCGCCAGCAGGAGGGCAGACTACACAGATACGCAGTATTTT

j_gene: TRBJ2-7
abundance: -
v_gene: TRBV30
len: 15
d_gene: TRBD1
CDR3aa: CAWSGPGQGRYEQYF
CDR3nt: TGTGCCTGGAGTGGACCGGGACAGGGGAGGTACGAGCAGTACTTC

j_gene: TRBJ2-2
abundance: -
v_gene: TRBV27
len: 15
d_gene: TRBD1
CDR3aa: CASPRDRVNTGELFF
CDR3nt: TGTGCCAGCCCGCGCGACAGGGTAAACACCGGGGAGCTGTTTTTT

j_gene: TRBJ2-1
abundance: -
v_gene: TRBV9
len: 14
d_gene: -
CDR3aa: CASSVDGPDNEQFF
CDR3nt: TGTGCCAGCAGCGTAGACGGCCCAGACAATGAGCAGTTCTTC

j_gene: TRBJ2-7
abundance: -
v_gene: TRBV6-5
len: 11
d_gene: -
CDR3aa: CASSTSYEQYF
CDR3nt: TGTGCCAGCAGTACATCTTACGAGCAGTACTTC

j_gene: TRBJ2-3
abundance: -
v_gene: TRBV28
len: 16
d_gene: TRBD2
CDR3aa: CASTSPTGGPTDTQYF
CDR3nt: TGTGCCAGCACCTCCCCAACGGGAGGGCCAACAGATACGCAGTATTTT

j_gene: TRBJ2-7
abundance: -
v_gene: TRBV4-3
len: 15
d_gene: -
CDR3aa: CASSQDRAVYYEQYF
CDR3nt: TGCGCCAGCAGCCAAGATAGGGCAGTATACTACGAGCAGTACTTC

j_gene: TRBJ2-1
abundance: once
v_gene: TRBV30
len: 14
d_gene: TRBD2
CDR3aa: CAWTSGRLRNEQFF
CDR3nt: TGTGCCTGGACTAGCGGGAGATTGAGGAATGAGCAGTTCTTC

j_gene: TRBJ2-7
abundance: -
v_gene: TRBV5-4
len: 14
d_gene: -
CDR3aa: CASSETDRTYEQYF
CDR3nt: TGTGCCAGCAGCGAGACGGACAGAACATACGAGCAGTACTTC

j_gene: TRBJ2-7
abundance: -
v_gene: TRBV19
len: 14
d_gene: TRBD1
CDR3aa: CASSDRGHSYEQYF
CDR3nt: TGTGCCAGTAGCGACAGGGGGCACTCCTACGAGCAGTACTTC